This entry features one T cell receptor (beta chain) sequence. In the original workflow: Scientists estimated how many nucleated cells there were by amplifying reference gene primers. Measured with immunoSEQ multiplex PCR; TCRdb has only the in-frame clones, and not every one. D and trimming were read from the DNA, whereas the V and J calls and clone size are those reported in that table. Found here are some 91,000 clones, just over 90% of them singletons; the top ten hold 1.5% to 2%. With V trimmed by 4 bases and J by 4 bases, 6 bases remained unmatched. The CDR3 runs to 14 residues. Germline CDR1 reads SEHNR; CDR2 reads FQNEAQ (reference sequence). These data come from a study of blood T cell repertoires in COVID-19. At the level of the study: The origin of the acute and convalescent COVID-19 samples was the United States, Italy and Spain. Sources were T cells, B-cell-depleted T cells, or PBMCs; the material itself was cDNA or gDNA.

This TCR derives from a man aged 60-69 years with acute or convalescent COVID-19. Material: peripheral blood. This rearrangement joins TRBV7-9 to TRBJ1-2; 7 bases match TRBD1. In nucleotides, the CDR3 is TGTGCCAGCAGCTGGACAGGTGGTAGCTATGGCTACACCTTC. This encodes CASSWTGGSYGYTF.